The rows below give T cell receptor beta chains drawn from one sample of a study of vaccination effects on CD4 cells after COVID-19. The assay was immunoSEQ multiplex PCR, and TCRdb's table has in-frame clones only and misses some. The repertoire holds roughly 26,000 clones, with around 78% as singletons. The antigens these receptors bind are not known. Sequenced material: CD4+ T cells from PBMCs cultured with HCoV-NL63 spike peptides, taken before COVID-19 vaccination. The receptor source for this set is a human donor who had a prior SARS-CoV-2 infection. CDR3s include the opening cysteine and the closing phenylalanine or tryptophan. Fields, in order: D gene, CDR3 length, V gene, clone size, J gene, CDR3 DNA, CDR3 protein. A D gene is named only where the DNA matches it firmly. Rows give clone size only sometimes, using once, few, many, or a class for an expanded clone.

D: .; length: 14; V: TRBV2; size: .; J: TRBJ1-2; DNA: TGTGCCAGCAGGGCAGGAGGACAGAACTATGGCTACACCTTC; CDR3: CASRAGGQNYGYTF
D: TRBD1; length: 16; V: TRBV3-1/TRBV3-2; size: .; J: TRBJ2-7; DNA: TGTGCCAGCAGCCAAGAAGAACGGACAGGGTTTTACGAGCAGTACTTC; CDR3: CASSQEERTGFYEQYF
D: .; length: 14; V: TRBV5-1; size: .; J: TRBJ2-3; DNA: TGCGCCAGCAGAGGACAGATAAGCACAGATACGCAGTATTTT; CDR3: CASRGQISTDTQYF
D: .; length: 13; V: TRBV15; size: .; J: TRBJ1-2; DNA: TGTGCCACCAGCAGAGATTCCGGGGATGGCTACACCTTC; CDR3: CATSRDSGDGYTF
D: TRBD1; length: 15; V: TRBV18; size: .; J: TRBJ2-3; DNA: TGTGCCAGCTCAGGTGGACAGGGAAGCACAGATACGCAGTATTTT; CDR3: CASSGGQGSTDTQYF
D: .; length: 15; V: TRBV5-1; size: .; J: TRBJ2-6; DNA: TGCGCCAGCAGCTTGGGACAGTCTGGGGCCAACGTCCTGACTTTC; CDR3: CASSLGQSGANVLTF
D: TRBD1; length: 14; V: TRBV7-2; size: .; J: TRBJ1-5; DNA: TGTGCCAGCAGCATACGACAGGGGACTCAGCCCCAGCATTTT; CDR3: CASSIRQGTQPQHF
D: .; length: 17; V: TRBV24-1; size: .; J: TRBJ2-2; DNA: TGTGCCACCAGTGATTCGGACCAGGGTGCTCTACCCGGGGAGCTGTTTTTT; CDR3: CATSDSDQGALPGELFF
D: .; length: 15; V: TRBV9; size: .; J: TRBJ2-2; DNA: TGTGCCAGCAGCGTAGGTTCCATTGGCGCCGGGGAGCTGTTTTTT; CDR3: CASSVGSIGAGELFF
D: TRBD1; length: 14; V: TRBV19; size: few; J: TRBJ2-7; DNA: TGTGCCAGTAGTTTACAGGGGGCCTCCTACGAGCAGTACTTC; CDR3: CASSLQGASYEQYF
D: TRBD1; length: 14; V: TRBV5-8; size: .; J: TRBJ2-7; DNA: TGTGCCAGCAGCCGTGACAGGGGGATCTACGAGCAGTACTTC; CDR3: CASSRDRGIYEQYF
D: TRBD2; length: 15; V: TRBV5-1; size: .; J: TRBJ2-5; DNA: TGCGCCAGCAGCGCCATACTAGCGCTCCAAGAGACCCAGTACTTC; CDR3: CASSAILALQETQYF
D: .; length: 13; V: TRBV3-1/TRBV3-2; size: few; J: TRBJ2-5; DNA: TGTGCCAGCAGTCCTGGACAGCAAGAGACCCAGTACTTC; CDR3: CASSPGQQETQYF
D: TRBD2; length: 16; V: TRBV5-1; size: .; J: TRBJ2-7; DNA: TGCGCCAGCAGCTTGGGAGCCCTAGCGGGATACAATGAGCAGTACTTC; CDR3: CASSLGALAGYNEQYF
D: TRBD2; length: 19; V: TRBV6-2/TRBV6-3; size: large; J: TRBJ2-7; DNA: TGTGCCAGCAGCCCCATGGGACTAGCGGGAGGCCGAGATCCCTACGAGCAGTACTTC; CDR3: CASSPMGLAGGRDPYEQYF
D: .; length: 13; V: TRBV3-1/TRBV3-2; size: .; J: TRBJ2-7; DNA: TGTGCCAGCAGCCGCGGTGGGAACTACGAGCAGTACTTC; CDR3: CASSRGGNYEQYF
D: .; length: 16; V: TRBV7-2; size: .; J: TRBJ2-1; DNA: TGTGCCAGCAGCTTAGGTGGTGGCAGAGTTTTAACTGAGCAGTTCTTC; CDR3: CASSLGGGRVLTEQFF
D: TRBD2; length: 14; V: TRBV6-5; size: .; J: TRBJ2-3; DNA: TGTGCCAGCAGTTACGGACTAGCGGTAGATACGCAGTATTTT; CDR3: CASSYGLAVDTQYF
D: .; length: 14; V: TRBV30; size: .; J: TRBJ2-5; DNA: TGTGCCTGGAGTGGTGGGGGGGCCCGAGAGACCCAGTACTTC; CDR3: CAWSGGGARETQYF
D: TRBD1; length: 15; V: TRBV7-3; size: .; J: TRBJ2-1; DNA: TGTGCCAGCAGCTTGACAGGGGGCACCTACAATGAGCAGTTCTTC; CDR3: CASSLTGGTYNEQFF
D: TRBD2; length: 14; V: TRBV2; size: .; J: TRBJ2-7; DNA: TGTGCCAGCAGTCCTGGACTAGCGGGGGTCGAGCAGTACTTC; CDR3: CASSPGLAGVEQYF
D: .; length: 15; V: TRBV21-1; size: .; J: TRBJ2-7; DNA: TGTGCCAGCCCAGCGGGGGGGGACCATTCCTACGAGCAGTACTTC; CDR3: CASPAGGDHSYEQYF
D: TRBD1; length: 12; V: TRBV7-2; size: .; J: TRBJ1-2; DNA: TGTGCCAGCAGCATCAACAGGGGCGGCTACACCTTC; CDR3: CASSINRGGYTF
D: TRBD2; length: 15; V: TRBV2; size: few; J: TRBJ2-1; DNA: TGTGCCAGCAGTGGAGTTAGCGGGAGGGCCGGTGAGCAGTTCTTC; CDR3: CASSGVSGRAGEQFF
D: .; length: 12; V: TRBV3-1/TRBV3-2; size: .; J: TRBJ2-2; DNA: TGTGCCAGCAGCCAAGTCGGTGGGGAGCTGTTTTTT; CDR3: CASSQVGGELFF
D: TRBD2; length: 17; V: TRBV3-1/TRBV3-2; size: few; J: TRBJ2-5; DNA: TGTGCCAGCAGCCCGGAGGGACTAGCGGGGGGGATAGAGACCCAGTACTTC; CDR3: CASSPEGLAGGIETQYF
D: .; length: 13; V: TRBV7-6; size: .; J: TRBJ1-5; DNA: TGTGCCAGCAGCTTCTGGCCTGATCAGCCCCAGCATTTT; CDR3: CASSFWPDQPQHF
D: TRBD1; length: 13; V: TRBV7-3; size: .; J: TRBJ1-2; DNA: TGTGCCAGCAGTTCTGGGACAGACTATGGCTACACCTTC; CDR3: CASSSGTDYGYTF
D: .; length: 15; V: TRBV19; size: .; J: TRBJ1-3; DNA: TGTGCCAGTACCGTATCCGCCTTTTCTGGAAACACCATATATTTT; CDR3: CASTVSAFSGNTIYF
D: .; length: 16; V: TRBV4-3; size: .; J: TRBJ2-6; DNA: TGCGCCAGCAGCCAAGATTTAGGCAGGTTCACGAACGTCCTGACTTTC; CDR3: CASSQDLGRFTNVLTF
D: TRBD1; length: 16; V: TRBV7-2; size: .; J: TRBJ2-3; DNA: TGTGCCAGCAGCAAAGCCGGGACAGGGCTTCCAGATACGCAGTATTTT; CDR3: CASSKAGTGLPDTQYF
D: .; length: 14; V: TRBV21-1; size: .; J: TRBJ2-7; DNA: TGTGCCAGCACCCTGCTAGCGGGAGTATGCGAGCAGTACTTC; CDR3: CASTLLAGVCEQYF
D: TRBD2; length: 17; V: TRBV18; size: .; J: TRBJ2-3; DNA: TGTGCCAGCTCCCGGTCCGTGAGGCGGGAGAGCACAGATACGCAGTATTTT; CDR3: CASSRSVRRESTDTQYF
D: .; length: 11; V: TRBV20-1; size: .; J: TRBJ2-3; DNA: TGCAGTGCTATAGGCACAGATACGCAGTATTTT; CDR3: CSAIGTDTQYF
D: .; length: 16; V: TRBV9; size: once; J: TRBJ2-1; DNA: TGTGCCAGCAGCGTAGGGGCTAGCAGCTCCTACAATGAGCAGTTCTTC; CDR3: CASSVGASSSYNEQFF
D: .; length: 14; V: TRBV5-1; size: .; J: TRBJ2-5; DNA: TGCGCCAGCAGCTTTTTGACAGGGAGGGAGACCCAGTACTTC; CDR3: CASSFLTGRETQYF
D: .; length: 14; V: TRBV2; size: few; J: TRBJ1-1; DNA: TGTGCCAGCAGCGAGCTGGGACGGGAAACTGAAGCTTTCTTT; CDR3: CASSELGRETEAFF
D: TRBD1; length: 17; V: TRBV2; size: .; J: TRBJ1-5; DNA: TGTGCCAGCAGAACATACAGGGGAAAAGGTGGGAATCAGCCCCAGCATTTT; CDR3: CASRTYRGKGGNQPQHF
D: .; length: 13; V: TRBV5-4; size: .; J: TRBJ2-1; DNA: TGTGCCAGCAGCTTGGGCAGGAACAATGAGCAGTTCTTC; CDR3: CASSLGRNNEQFF
D: .; length: 13; V: TRBV6-1; size: few; J: TRBJ2-7; DNA: TGTGCCAGCAGTGAACTGGGGGCCTACGAGCAGTACTTC; CDR3: CASSELGAYEQYF
D: .; length: 15; V: TRBV7-9; size: few; J: TRBJ2-6; DNA: TGTGCCAGCAGCTTAACACCCTCTGGGGCCAACGTCCTGACTTTC; CDR3: CASSLTPSGANVLTF
D: .; length: 13; V: TRBV2; size: .; J: TRBJ1-1; DNA: TGTGCCAGCAGTGAACAGGTTTCCACTGAAGCTTTCTTT; CDR3: CASSEQVSTEAFF
D: TRBD2; length: 16; V: TRBV5-1; size: few; J: TRBJ2-5; DNA: TGCGCCAGCAGCTTGTACGGTAGCGGGGATCAAGAGACCCAGTACTTC; CDR3: CASSLYGSGDQETQYF
D: TRBD1; length: 13; V: TRBV7-3; size: .; J: TRBJ1-2; DNA: TGTGCCAGCAGCTTCCCAGGGGGCTATGGCTACACCTTC; CDR3: CASSFPGGYGYTF